Detailed here is one T cell receptor beta chain. This specimen belongs to a study of blood T cells in healthy people across ages. Alongside a J-beta primer mix, a sample-barcoded 5' primer served in a second PCR lasting roughly 7 to 11 cycles. TCRdb fed the 5' RACE reads into MiXCR, producing one record per CDR3 protein. The data show around 280,000 distinct CDR3 sequences, 27% seen once. PBMCs numbering at least 6 million were isolated per sample. This receptor was obtained from a woman between 70 and 85 years old in good health. The sample taken for sequencing was blood.

As DNA, the CDR3 is TGTGCCAGTAGCCTTCCCGCGGCCAGCCCTGAAGCTTTCTTT. Translating gives CASSLPAASPEAFF. The genes are TRBV19 and TRBJ1-1; D is uncertain. The germline V gene has CDR1 LNHDA and CDR2 SQIVND (reference sequence). V lost 6 bases to trimming and J lost 6 bases, with 17 bases between them. This CDR3 spans 14 amino acids.